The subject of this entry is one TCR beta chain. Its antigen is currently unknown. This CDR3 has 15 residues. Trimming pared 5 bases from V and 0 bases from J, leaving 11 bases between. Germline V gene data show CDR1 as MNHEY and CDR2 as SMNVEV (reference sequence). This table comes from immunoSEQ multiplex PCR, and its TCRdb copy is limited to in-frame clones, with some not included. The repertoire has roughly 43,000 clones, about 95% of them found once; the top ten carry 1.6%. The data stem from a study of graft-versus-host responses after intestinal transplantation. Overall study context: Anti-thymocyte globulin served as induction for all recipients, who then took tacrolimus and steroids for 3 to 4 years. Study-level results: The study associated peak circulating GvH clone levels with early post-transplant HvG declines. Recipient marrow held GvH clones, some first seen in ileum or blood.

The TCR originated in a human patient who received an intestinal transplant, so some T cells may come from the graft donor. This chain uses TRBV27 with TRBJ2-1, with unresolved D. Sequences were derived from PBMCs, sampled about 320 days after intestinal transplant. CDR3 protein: CASSVLPVSYNEQFF. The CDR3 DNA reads TGTGCCAGCAGTGTATTACCCGTCTCCTACAATGAGCAGTTCTTC.